The present T cell receptor beta chain was sequenced within a study of T cells in Graves' hyperthyroidism and ophthalmopathy. Study results and limitations: Blood also showed most of the thyroid clonotypes that were expanded above 0.001.

A note on this clonotype: Its antigen is unknown. Given a much more abundant clone one base away, this may be a read error.

Template material for amplifying TCR beta CDR3 regions consisted of RNA transcripts. In the first-round RT-PCR of the TCR CDR3, the HTBI primer set was used. TCRdb recomputed calls from the multiplex PCR reads with MiXCR, one row per CDR3 protein. Among approximately 690,000 distinct CDR3 sequences listed, 14% were seen once. The CDR3 sequence is 13 residues long. CDR1 is DFQATT and CDR2 is SNEGSKA in the germline V gene (reference sequence). Trimming left V 3 bases short and J 6 bases short, with 15 bases between. This clonotype originated in a woman aged 45-65 years with Graves' ophthalmopathy. The chain joins TRBV20-1 to TRBJ2-7; D unclear. The sequenced sample consisted of blood. This CDR3 is CSARPGPDGEQYF. The CDR3 nucleotides read TGCAGTGCTAGGCCTGGACCGGACGGCGAGCAGTACTTC.